This T cell receptor (beta chain) was recorded in a study of T cell responses to AZD1222 COVID-19 vaccine. Background on the study: Timing groups of about 4 and about 12 weeks for second doses were pooled. Whole-study findings and limits: When two AZD1222 doses had been given, Spike-specific TCR breadth and depth rose. Within unmutated variant regions lay the reported targets of nearly half of spike-specific TCRs. Clonal diversity may have been underestimated, and the donors were mostly white British, with more females than males.

This clone was detected a few times. Its antigen is currently unknown. CDR3 size: 12 residues. Germline V lookup: CDR1 LGHDT, CDR2 YNNKEL (reference sequence). V lost 3 bases and J lost 8, with 10 bases in between. The method was immunoSEQ multiplex PCR; TCRdb's version includes in-frame clones alone and lacks a portion of them. The sample has about 120,000 clones, roughly 84% seen once. This clonotype was sampled from an adult in good health. V and J are TRBV3-1 (or the pseudogene TRBV3-2) and TRBJ1-2; unclear D gene. The sample here was peripheral blood, taken on day 0 of AZD1222 vaccination. In nucleotides, the CDR3 is TGTGCCAGCAGCCATTCCTCCGAGGGCTACACCTTC. It is translated as CASSHSSEGYTF.